The 32 T cell receptor beta chains below all came from one sample that was sequenced in a study of blood T cells in healthy people across ages. Combining a sample-barcoded 5' primer with a J-beta primer mix, a second PCR ran for about 7 to 11 cycles. TCRdb used MiXCR to reprocess the 5' RACE reads, holding one entry per CDR3 protein. The sample yields more than 550,000 distinct CDR3 sequences, about a fifth seen once. The sample was blood. Receptors were obtained from a man aged 65 to 85 in good health.

The chain recombines TRBV10-3 with TRBJ2-3, with TRBD2 matching over 7 bases. This CDR3 comprises 15 residues. Per the germline V gene, CDR1 is ENHRY and CDR2 is SYGVKD. The trim removed 8 bases at V and 0 bases at J, leaving 8 bases unmatched. CDR3 sequence reads: CAISDGRTSTDTQYF. The CDR3 bases are TGTGCCATCTCCGACGGGAGGACTAGCACAGATACGCAGTATTTT.

This clonotype occurred a few times. The rearrangement uses TRBV28 and TRBJ2-5, with D possibly TRBD2 on 5 matching bases. Judging by the DNA end, TRBJ2-1 fits better; the J call may be wrong. Germline V CDR1 and CDR2: MDHEN, SYDVKM. The CDR3 has 14 amino acids. The CDR3 DNA reads as TGTGCCAGCAGTTTATTCGGGGTAGCGAGTGAGCAGTTCTTC. Protein: CASSLFGVASEQFF.

This rearrangement joins TRBV7-6 to TRBJ2-1, with TRBD2 identical over 7 bases. The CDR3 runs to 13 residues. The J segment lost 13 bases and the V segment lost 5 bases, leaving 11 bases of the junction unmatched. Germline CDR1 reads SGHVS; CDR2 reads FNYEAQ. DNA of the CDR3: TGTGCCAGCAGCCCCTACTCTAGCGGACCCCAGTTCTTC. Translation gives CASSPYSSGPQFF.

The chain's CDR3 is CSADRTYHNEQFF. DNA of the CDR3: TGCAGTGCTGATAGGACGTACCACAATGAGCAGTTCTTC. V is TRBV20-1 and J is TRBJ2-1; D is unclear. V shed 5 bases and J shed 5 bases, with 13 bases lying between them. In germline, CDR1 is DFQATT, CDR2 SNEGSKA (reference sequence). CDR3 size: 13 residues.

The V call is TRBV20-1, the J call TRBJ2-1; TRBD2 agrees at 8 bases. The V gene end was trimmed by 6 bases and the J gene end by 7 bases; junction bases not matched to a gene: 11. The germline gives CDR1 DFQATT, CDR2 SNEGSKA (reference sequence). This CDR3 has 14 residues. CDR3 nucleotides: TGCAGTGCAAAGCCGGGACTAGGGAGGAATGAGCAGTTCTTC. Amino acid sequence: CSAKPGLGRNEQFF.

The chain combines TRBV2 with TRBJ2-1, with D perhaps matching TRBD2 (5 bases). The DNA end favors TRBJ2-7, so the J call may be wrong. This CDR3 comprises 13 residues. From germline, CDR1 is SNHLY and CDR2 FYNNEI. Written as DNA, the CDR3 is TGTGCCAGCAGCGCACCGGGATTCGGGGAGCAGTACTTC. Amino acids: CASSAPGFGEQYF.

The rearrangement uses TRBV5-1 and TRBJ2-7; no definite D call. Near its end, the DNA agrees better with TRBJ2-5, so the J call may be wrong. This CDR3 has 11 residues. CDR1 and CDR2 (germline): SGHRS, YFSETQ. The CDR3 sequence: CASTLEETQYF. DNA of the CDR3: TGCGCCAGCACCCTGGAAGAGACCCAGTACTTC.

The chain links TRBV12-3 or TRBV12-4 to TRBJ2-3; 8 bases are shared with TRBD2. V shed 5 bases, J shed 6 bases, and the junction held 13 bases outside the gene matches. The CDR3 is made up of 16 amino acids. For the CDR3, the DNA is TGTGCCAGCAGTCTCACTAGCGGCACTACGAGGGATACGCAGTATTTT. Translation gives CASSLTSGTTRDTQYF.

This clonotype has only a few counts. The J gene is TRBJ2-1, the V gene TRBV24-1, with 10 bases that match TRBD2. CDR3 size: 14 residues. Germline loops: CDR1 KGHDR, CDR2 SFDVKD. The V gene end was trimmed by 5 bases and the J gene end by 6 bases; junction bases not matched to a gene: 3. The CDR3 DNA is TGTGCCACCAGTGCTGGACTAGCGGCCAATGAGCAGTTCTTC. Its translation is CATSAGLAANEQFF.

This clonotype was seen a few times. The chain joins TRBV2 to TRBJ1-1; D is unclear. The CDR3 extends over 13 amino acids. The germline V and J ends were trimmed by 5 bases and 5 bases, with 12 bases remaining between them. Per germline, CDR1 SNHLY and CDR2 FYNNEI. DNA for the CDR3: TGTGCCAGCAGTCCAGGATTAGGGACTGAAGCTTTCTTT. Protein: CASSPGLGTEAFF.

This clonotype occurred a few times. The V gene is TRBV27, the J gene TRBJ2-7; 11 bases align to TRBD2. CDR1 and CDR2 from the germline V gene are MNHEY and SMNVEV (reference sequence). J gave up 6 bases and V 3 bases, and 4 bases lay outside the gene matches. The CDR3 is 14 residues long. In nucleotides, the CDR3 is TGTGCCAGCAGTTTTAGCGGGGGGGCCTCCGAGCAGTACTTC. Residues: CASSFSGGASEQYF.

Only a few counts were recorded for this clonotype. This chain uses TRBV27 with TRBJ1-5; D is unresolved. V was pared by 2 bases and J by 6 bases, with 14 bases between. The CDR3 covers 15 residues. Germline V gene lookup returns CDR1 MNHEY and CDR2 SMNVEV (reference sequence). The CDR3 DNA reads as TGTGCCAGCAGTTTACGTCCCGACGGGCGTCAGCCCCAGCATTTT. It translates to CASSLRPDGRQPQHF.

This clonotype has a handful of counts. J is TRBJ2-7 and V is TRBV12-3 or TRBV12-4, with 13 nucleotides matching TRBD2. The J call is uncertain, as TRBJ2-1 better fits the DNA end. The CDR3 is 17 amino acids. Here the CDR3 DNA reads TGTGCCAGCAGTCCCTCCGGGACTAGCGGGGCCTACAATGAGCAGTTCTTC. This gives the protein CASSPSGTSGAYNEQFF.

This chain joins TRBV6-6 and TRBJ2-4; 10 bases are shared with TRBD2. Per the germline V gene, CDR1 is MNHNY and CDR2 is SVGAGI (reference sequence). The V gene end was trimmed by 6 bases and the J gene end by 3 bases; junction bases not matched to a gene: 8. This CDR3 spans 16 amino acids. The CDR3: CASSPGLAEDKNIQYF. The CDR3 coding sequence is TGTGCCAGCAGCCCCGGACTAGCGGAAGACAAAAACATTCAGTACTTC.

The chain is built from TRBV27 and TRBJ2-1, with 7 nucleotides matching TRBD2. The J call may not be correct, given that the DNA end is closer to TRBJ2-7. The CDR3 contains 14 residues. The germline V gene encodes CDR1 MNHEY and CDR2 SMNVEV (reference sequence). The CDR3 protein is CASSFKRDGYEQYF. The CDR3 DNA reads as TGTGCCAGCAGTTTTAAGCGGGACGGCTACGAGCAGTACTTC.

J is TRBJ2-1 and V is TRBV27, with D possibly being TRBD1 or TRBD2 (5 bases each). The better agreement between TRBJ2-7 and the DNA end casts doubt on the J call. CDR1 and CDR2 (germline): MNHEY, SMNVEV (reference sequence). The CDR3 is 17 amino acids. CDR3 protein: CASSSHISGTALYEQYF. CDR3 DNA sequence: TGTGCCAGCAGTTCCCACATATCCGGGACGGCCCTCTACGAGCAGTACTTC.

The chain links TRBV12-3 or TRBV12-4 to TRBJ2-3; perhaps D is TRBD1 or TRBD2 (5 bases each). The CDR3 is made up of 14 amino acids. V was pared by 3 bases and J by 6 bases, with 13 bases between. The CDR3 nucleotides are TGTGCCAGCAGTTTGTTGGGGCCGGGGGATACGCAGTATTTT. Amino acids: CASSLLGPGDTQYF.

This rearrangement joins TRBV27 to TRBJ2-3; 7 bases align to TRBD1. The CDR3 consists of 15 residues. The junction had 11 bases not matched to a gene; V was cut back by 5 bases and J by 6 bases. The germline gives CDR1 MNHEY, CDR2 SMNVEV (reference sequence). The CDR3 region is CASSPGTAIGDTQYF. The CDR3 DNA follows: TGTGCCAGCAGTCCCGGGACAGCAATCGGGGATACGCAGTATTTT.

This clonotype was seen at least ten times. The chain joins TRBV20-1 to TRBJ2-1, with 8 bases that match TRBD2. This CDR3 spans 15 amino acids. V was pared by 6 bases and J by 6 bases, with 13 bases of the junction left unmatched. From germline, CDR1 is DFQATT and CDR2 SNEGSKA (reference sequence). This CDR3 reads CSAQRASGYRNEQFF. DNA of the CDR3: TGCAGTGCCCAAAGGGCTAGCGGGTATCGCAATGAGCAGTTCTTC.

In this sample, this clonotype turned up a few times. This sequence joins TRBV11-2 and TRBJ2-6, with TRBD1 identical over 7 bases. Germline trimming cut 5 bases from V and 0 bases from J; bases unmatched to any gene: 4. The CDR3 loop spans 16 amino acids. The germline V gene encodes CDR1 SGHAT and CDR2 FQNNGV. CDR3 nucleotide sequence: TGTGCCAGCAGCCGACAGGGAAACTCTGGGGCCAACGTCCTGACTTTC. It is translated as CASSRQGNSGANVLTF.

This clonotype has more than one count but fewer than ten. The gene calls are TRBV3-1 and TRBJ2-5; 11 bases agree with TRBD2. CDR1 LGHDT and CDR2 YNNKEL come from the germline V gene (reference sequence). The CDR3 totals 15 residues. J gave up 2 bases and V 3 bases, and 2 bases lay outside the gene matches. This CDR3 is CASSHGTSGQETQYF. The CDR3 DNA reads as TGTGCCAGCAGCCACGGGACTAGCGGACAAGAGACCCAGTACTTC.

The rearrangement links TRBV20-1 to TRBJ2-1; 13 positions agree with TRBD2. V was pared by 3 bases and J by 7 bases, with 6 bases of the junction left unmatched. Per germline, CDR1 DFQATT and CDR2 SNEGSKA (reference sequence). The CDR3 is 15 residues long. The chain's CDR3 is CSASRLAGGRNEQFF. The CDR3 nucleotides read TGCAGTGCTAGCCGACTAGCGGGAGGTCGAAATGAGCAGTTCTTC.

The chain employs TRBV21-1 and TRBJ2-1; the D call TRBD1 from the table was never checked on the DNA. TRBV21-1 is described as a pseudogene. This CDR3 region has 15 residues. Here the CDR3 reads CASSTPGQAGNEQFF. The CDR3 DNA is TGTGCCAGCAGCACCCCGGGACAGGCTGGGAATGAGCAGTTCTTC.

The CDR3 region has the DNA TGCGCCAGCAGCTTGGCGGCGGGCGGACGGGATACGCAGTATTTT. The encoded protein is CASSLAAGGRDTQYF. The V gene is TRBV5-1, the J gene TRBJ2-3; a possible D gene is TRBD2 (5 bases). Deletions cut 0 bases from V and 6 bases from J, with 14 bases between. This CDR3 spans 15 amino acids. Germline V lookup: CDR1 SGHRS, CDR2 YFSETQ.

J is TRBJ2-3 and V is TRBV29-1, with D possibly being TRBD2 (5 bases). Trimming took 6 bases from V and 2 from J, leaving 12 bases between them. The germline CDR1 and CDR2 sequences are SQVTM and ANQGSEA. The CDR3 contains 13 residues. The CDR3 is CSVAESNTDTQYF. CDR3 coding DNA: TGCAGCGTAGCGGAATCCAACACAGATACGCAGTATTTT.

The V gene is TRBV18, the J gene TRBJ1-1; the D gene is possibly TRBD1 (5 bases). The germline V and J ends were trimmed by 8 bases and 7 bases, with 20 bases remaining between them. CDR3 length equals 14 residues. Germline-derived CDR1 and CDR2 are KGHSH and LQKENI. Here the CDR3 reads CASAPLGGADEAFF. In DNA, the CDR3 is TGTGCCAGCGCTCCACTGGGCGGGGCTGATGAAGCTTTCTTT.

V usage is TRBV12-3 or TRBV12-4 and J usage is TRBJ2-4; D remains ambiguous. This CDR3 is 15 amino acids long. V shed 3 bases and J shed 0 bases, with 9 bases lying between them. CDR3: CASSLVELAKNIQYF. The CDR3 DNA sequence: TGTGCCAGCAGTTTGGTAGAACTAGCCAAAAACATTCAGTACTTC.

A few counts support this clonotype. The junction departs from germline at one end; a sequencing error may be responsible. The V and J genes are TRBV7-3 and TRBJ2-1, with a possible D match to TRBD2 (6 bases). The length of the CDR3 is 16 residues. CDR1 and CDR2 from the germline V gene are SGHTA and FQGTGA. The CDR3 is CASSVTGTPTLNEQFF. CDR3 bases: TGTGCCAGCAGCGTAACCGGGACTCCCACGTTGAATGAGCAGTTCTTC. Based on the CDR3 plus reference TRBV7-3 and TRBJ2-1, the full variable domain is GAGVSQTPSNKVTEKGKYVELRCDPISGHTALYWYRQSLGQGPEFLIYFQGTGAADDSGLPNDRFFAVRPEGSVSTLKIQRTERGDSAVYLCASSVTGTPTLNEQFFGPGTRLTVL.

This rearrangement joins TRBV6-5 to TRBJ1-6, with D perhaps matching TRBD1 (5 bases). Germline V gene data show CDR1 as MNHEY and CDR2 as SVGAGI. Trimming took 2 bases from V and 9 from J, leaving 11 bases between them. The CDR3 has 14 residues. The CDR3 DNA reads TGTGCCAGCAGTTACCGTCAGGGTAGTTCACCCCTCCACTTT. Protein: CASSYRQGSSPLHF.

The table lists this clonotype with a few counts. The V call is TRBV20-1, the J call TRBJ2-7; D is uncertain. Germline-derived CDR1 and CDR2 are DFQATT and SNEGSKA (reference sequence). Trimming took 2 bases from V and 0 from J, leaving 11 bases between them. CDR3 length: 14 amino acids. CDR3 sequence reads: CSARSGHLSYEQYF. The CDR3 DNA sequence: TGCAGTGCTAGATCCGGGCACCTCTCCTACGAGCAGTACTTC.

Points on this clonotype: At one boundary the junction diverges from the germline segment, which might be a read error. The rearrangement joins TRBV6-2 or TRBV6-3 to TRBJ2-3, with TRBD2 matching 7 bases. Germline loops: CDR1 MNHEY, CDR2 SVGEGT. This CDR3 is built from 14 residues. CDR3 residues: CVSSKRDLSDTQYF. DNA for the CDR3: TGTGTCAGCAGTAAGCGGGACCTCTCGGATACGCAGTATTTT.

V is TRBV7-3 and J is TRBJ2-2, with 16 bases lining up with TRBD2. From germline, CDR1 is SGHTA and CDR2 FQGTGA. The ends lost 5 bases at V and 6 bases at J; junction bases unmatched: 3. The CDR3 runs to 16 residues. The CDR3 is CASSAGLAGGPGELFF. CDR3 coding DNA: TGTGCCAGCAGCGCGGGACTAGCGGGAGGGCCCGGGGAGCTGTTTTTT.